This note documents a single T cell receptor (beta chain) sequence. Its target is not known. It may be a read error: a sequence one base away is much more abundant. This sample was included in a study of blood T cells in healthy people across ages. Extractions gave at least 5 micrograms of total RNA per sample. Study conclusions and caveats: TCR beta diversity was tightly associated with the proportion of naive T cells. Among long-lived donors, naive CD4+ cells were more numerous and diversity higher than in aged donors.

PCR was performed a second time for about 7 to 11 cycles using a sample-barcoded 5' primer and a J-beta primer mix. A 12-random-nucleotide template-switch adaptor tagged each cDNA molecule. TCRdb fed the 5' RACE reads into MiXCR, producing one record per CDR3 protein. The sample comprises 710,000 or so distinct CDR3 sequences, approximately 21% of which are singletons, and about 22% rests with the top ten. The CDR3 loop spans 13 amino acids. Trimming cost V 2 bases and J 10 bases; bases outside gene matches: 7. This clonotype originated in a man between 65 and 85 years old in good health. V is TRBV12-3 or TRBV12-4 and J is TRBJ1-1, with 7 bases fitting TRBD1. The sample comprised blood. CDR3 protein: CASSLYRDSGAFF. The CDR3 DNA is TGTGCCAGCAGTTTATACCGGGACAGTGGAGCTTTCTTT.